The 25 T cell receptor beta chains below were found in one sample sequenced in a study of spatial heterogeneity in lung cancer. TCRdb analysed the 5' RACE reads with MiXCR anew, one entry per CDR3 protein. The table records tens of thousands of distinct CDR3 sequences, 10% to 15% of them present only once. This sample's time point: sample taken at primary tumor resection. Without sorting, whole RNA was sequenced from tumor, nontumor lung or frozen PBMC. This sample comprised PBMCs, obtained at surgery. The receptor set was obtained from a male donor with early-stage non-small cell lung cancer.

This clonotype has only a few counts. This chain joins TRBV30 and TRBJ1-4; D perhaps matches TRBD1 (5 bases). V gave up 4 bases and J gave up 8 bases, with 20 bases separating them. Germline V gene lookup returns CDR1 GTSNPN and CDR2 SVGIG (reference sequence). CDR3 length equals 15 residues. The CDR3, as DNA: TGTGCCTGGAATGAACAGGTCCACCAGGTCGAAAAACTGTTTTTT. It is translated as CAWNEQVHQVEKLFF.

The rearrangement links TRBV11-2 to TRBJ1-1; D gene unclear. This CDR3 region has 12 residues. In germline, CDR1 is SGHAT, CDR2 FQNNGV. V shed 6 bases and J shed 6 bases, with 11 bases lying between them. DNA for the CDR3: TGTGCCAGCAGTCAAACAGCTCCTGAAGCTTTCTTT. It codes for CASSQTAPEAFF.

This rearrangement joins TRBV18 to TRBJ1-2, with D possibly being TRBD1 (5 bases). The V end was cut by 0 bases, the J end by 1 base, with 9 bases between. The V gene's germline CDR1 is KGHSH and CDR2 LQKENI. The CDR3 contains 15 residues. CDR3 residues: CASSPPGRSNYGYTF. CDR3 in DNA: TGTGCCAGCTCACCACCGGGGCGGAGTAACTATGGCTACACCTTC. The full variable domain, completed using reference TRBV18 and TRBJ1-2, is NAGVMQNPRHLVRRRGQEARLRCSPMKGHSHVYWYRQLPEEGLKFMVYLQKENIIDESGMPKERFSAEFPKEGPSILRIQQVVRGDSAAYFCASSPPGRSNYGYTFGSGTRLTVV.

This clonotype was counted ten times or more. This rearrangement joins TRBV11-1 to TRBJ2-4; 9 bases align to TRBD2. J gave up 7 bases and V 5 bases, and 12 bases lay outside the gene matches. The CDR3 consists of 16 residues. Germline V gives CDR1 SGHAT, CDR2 FQDESV (reference sequence). The CDR3 DNA is TGTGCCAGCAGCCCCGGGAGGAGCGGGGGGCGGAACATTCAGTACTTC. Its protein is CASSPGRSGGRNIQYF.

This clonotype has ten or more counts. V is TRBV12-3 or TRBV12-4 and J is TRBJ1-2; 11 positions agree with TRBD1. The CDR3 has 15 residues. Trimming took 5 bases from V and 5 from J; bases not matched to a gene: 7. The CDR3 here is CASSPPGQGAYGYTF. CDR3 DNA: TGTGCCAGCAGTCCCCCCGGACAGGGGGCTTATGGCTACACCTTC.

There are many counts of this clonotype. The V gene is TRBV29-1, the J gene TRBJ1-2, with D possibly TRBD1 on 5 matching bases. This CDR3 is built from 14 residues. Per germline, CDR1 SQVTM and CDR2 ANQGSEA. V lost 0 bases to trimming and J lost 8 bases, with 16 bases between them. The CDR3 region has the DNA TGCAGCGTTGAAGATCCCAGGACAATACCGGGCTACACCTTC. Amino acids: CSVEDPRTIPGYTF. The whole variable domain, remainder taken from reference TRBV29-1 and TRBJ1-2, is SAVISQKPSRDICQRGTSLTIQCQVDSQVTMMFWYRQQPGQSLTLIATANQGSEATYESGFVIDKFPISRPNLTFSTLTVSNMSPEDSSIYLCSVEDPRTIPGYTFGSGTRLTVV.

Only a few counts were recorded for this clonotype. The chain combines TRBV29-1 with TRBJ2-1, with D possibly being TRBD2 (6 bases). Trimming shortened V by 7 bases and J by 5 bases, and 18 bases separated the two germline ends. Germline assignment: CDR1 SQVTM and CDR2 ANQGSEA. The CDR3 consists of 14 residues. The CDR3 nucleotides are TGCAGCGGAAGGGACTTAAACCCGAACAATGAGCAGTTCTTC. Amino acids: CSGRDLNPNNEQFF.

The J gene is TRBJ2-5, the V gene TRBV27, with TRBD1 matching over 7 bases. The J segment lost 5 bases and the V segment lost 6 bases, leaving 12 bases of the junction unmatched. The CDR3 runs 15 residues. The V gene's germline CDR1 is MNHEY and CDR2 SMNVEV (reference sequence). The DNA of the CDR3 is TGTGCCAGCAGAGGTTTTTCGGGACAGCAGGAGACCCAGTACTTC. Its protein product is CASRGFSGQQETQYF.

This clonotype showed up just a few times. This rearrangement joins TRBV7-9 to TRBJ1-4; D ambiguous. The germline CDR1 and CDR2 sequences are SEHNR and FQNEAQ (reference sequence). V was trimmed by 6 bases and J by 7 bases, leaving 12 bases between them. This CDR3 has 13 residues. The CDR3 here is CASSSPHSEKLFF. For the CDR3, the DNA is TGTGCCAGCAGTTCGCCCCATAGTGAAAAACTGTTTTTT.

J is TRBJ2-7 and V is TRBV10-3; possibly TRBD1 or TRBD2 for D (5 bases each). Trimming cost V 6 bases and J 5 bases, with 20 bases left between them. The CDR3 has 15 amino acids. From germline, CDR1 is ENHRY and CDR2 SYGVKD. The CDR3, as DNA: TGTGCCATCAGCCTCGCAGGGCCTAACGGGGACGAGCAGTACTTC. Translated, it gives CAISLAGPNGDEQYF.

This clonotype has at least ten counts. The V and J genes are TRBV4-2 and TRBJ2-3; 15 nucleotides agree with TRBD2. This CDR3 is built from 17 residues. The J segment lost 3 bases and the V segment lost 1 base, leaving 2 bases of the junction unmatched. Germline V gene lookup returns CDR1 LGHNA and CDR2 YNFKEQ. The CDR3, as DNA: TGTGCCAGCAGCCAAGGGACTAGCGGGGGGGCTACAGATACGCAGTATTTT. It is translated as CASSQGTSGGATDTQYF.

The chain couples TRBV27 to TRBJ2-2, with D perhaps being TRBD1 or TRBD2 (5 bases each). Trimming pared 3 bases from V and 1 base from J, leaving 9 bases between. Germline loops: CDR1 MNHEY, CDR2 SMNVEV (reference sequence). The CDR3 runs to 15 residues. This chain's CDR3 is CASSFGTENTGELFF. As DNA, the CDR3 is TGTGCCAGCAGTTTTGGGACGGAGAACACCGGGGAGCTGTTTTTT.

V is TRBV21-1 and J is TRBJ2-7; the table's TRBD1 call for D was not verified on the DNA. TRBV21-1 is an annotated pseudogene. The CDR3 is 17 amino acids. CDR3 region: CASSAGTGDIESYEQYF. The CDR3, as DNA: TGTGCCAGCAGCGCCGGGACAGGGGATATCGAGTCCTACGAGCAGTACTTC.

This clonotype was observed a few times. The chain joins TRBV5-1 to TRBJ2-1; D unclear. The germline V gene encodes CDR1 SGHRS and CDR2 YFSETQ. The CDR3 extends over 11 amino acids. V was clipped by 3 bases and J by 5 bases, with 3 bases between them. CDR3 nucleotide sequence: TGCGCCAGCAGCTCTGACAATGAGCAGTTCTTC. Protein product: CASSSDNEQFF.

The gene calls are TRBV5-1 and TRBJ2-3, with TRBD2 matching 10 bases. The CDR3 has 16 amino acids. Germline CDR1 is SGHRS and CDR2 is YFSETQ. V shed 0 bases and J 5 bases; nucleotides not matched to a gene: 6. CDR3 sequence reads: CASSLAQAGGRDTQYF. CDR3 in DNA: TGCGCCAGCAGCTTGGCGCAAGCGGGGGGGCGAGATACGCAGTATTTT.

With respect to this clonotype: One end of the junction varies from germline; a read error may be responsible. The rearrangement links TRBV25-1 to TRBJ1-3; D unresolved. CDR1 MGHDK and CDR2 SYGVNS come from the germline V gene. There are 14 residues in the CDR3. In DNA, the CDR3 is TGTGCCAGCAGTGTAGCTTACTCTGGAAACATCATATATTTT. This translates into CASSVAYSGNIIYF.

This clonotype was detected many times. The chain is built from TRBV6-1 and TRBJ1-5; D is uncertain. CDR3 size: 14 residues. Germline CDR1 and CDR2: MNHNS and SASEGT. V was clipped by 1 base and J by 10 bases, with 14 bases between them. This chain's CDR3 is CASSEGSGERPQHF. As DNA, the CDR3 is TGTGCCAGCAGTGAAGGAAGCGGAGAGAGACCCCAGCATTTT.

This clonotype turned up a few times. The chain combines TRBV9 with TRBJ1-6; D remains unclear. The length of the CDR3 is 14 residues. Germline assignment: CDR1 SGDLS and CDR2 YYNGEE. V dropped 2 bases and J dropped 9 bases, with 12 bases sitting between them. The CDR3 loop reads CASSVGVESSPLHF. CDR3 coding DNA: TGTGCCAGCAGCGTCGGGGTAGAAAGTTCACCCCTCCACTTT. Full variable domain (rest looked up from reference TRBV9 and TRBJ1-6): DSGVTQTPKHLITATGQRVTLRCSPRSGDLSVYWYQQSLDQGLQFLIQYYNGEERAKGNILERFSAQQFPDLHSELNLSSLELGDSALYFCASSVGVESSPLHFGNGTRLTVT.

This rearrangement joins TRBV6-6 to TRBJ1-5; tentatively, D is TRBD1 (6 bases). Germline lookup yields CDR1 MNHNY and CDR2 SVGAGI (reference sequence). Trimming pared 6 bases from V and 3 bases from J, leaving 12 bases between. This CDR3 comprises 14 residues. This chain's CDR3 is CASRGQGNNQPQHF. In DNA, the CDR3 is TGTGCCAGCAGGGGTCAGGGGAACAATCAGCCCCAGCATTTT.

This clonotype was detected many times. The V call is TRBV6-5, the J call TRBJ1-1; D call uncertain. CDR1 and CDR2 from the germline V gene are MNHEY and SVGAGI. The CDR3 loop spans 13 amino acids. Trimming stripped 5 bases from V and 5 bases from J, with 12 bases between. The CDR3 sequence is CASSLGLGTEAFF. Written as DNA, the CDR3 is TGTGCCAGCAGTCTCGGACTGGGGACTGAAGCTTTCTTT.

The genes are TRBV5-1 and TRBJ2-1; D not certain. The V end was cut by 5 bases, the J end by 4 bases, with 7 bases between. CDR1 SGHRS and CDR2 YFSETQ come from the germline V gene. This CDR3 is built from 12 residues. CDR3 nucleotides: TGCGCCAGCAGTTCGATATACAATGAGCAGTTCTTC. Translated, it gives CASSSIYNEQFF.

This clonotype was observed many times. The chain combines TRBV4-1 with TRBJ1-2; 8 nucleotides line up with TRBD1. CDR1 is MGHRA and CDR2 is YSYEKL in the germline V gene. The ends lost 1 base at V and 2 bases at J; junction bases unmatched: 6. The CDR3 extends over 16 amino acids. CDR3 loop: CASSQGQGWLNYGYTF. The CDR3 DNA is TGCGCCAGCAGCCAAGGACAGGGGTGGTTGAACTATGGCTACACCTTC.

This clonotype was observed at least ten times. V is TRBV5-4 and J is TRBJ2-4, with D possibly being TRBD1 (6 bases). Looked up from germline, CDR1 is SGHNT and CDR2 is YYREEE (reference sequence). This CDR3 is 17 amino acids long. The V and J ends lost 4 bases and 0 bases respectively, with 17 bases between them. In DNA form, the CDR3 reads TGTGCCAGCAGCGGGGTTAGGGGGTACCTAGCCAAAAACATTCAGTACTTC. Translation: CASSGVRGYLAKNIQYF.

The chain has TRBV5-1 and TRBJ1-1; no reliable D call. Germline CDR1 reads SGHRS; CDR2 reads YFSETQ. Trimming removed 0 bases from V and 1 base from J, with 19 bases in between. CDR3 size: 18 residues. In DNA, the CDR3 is TGCGCCAGCAGCTTGGCCGCAGCAACGGTTAATTGGAACACTGAAGCTTTCTTT. Amino acid sequence: CASSLAAATVNWNTEAFF. The variable domain in full, with the rest retrieved from reference TRBV5-1 and TRBJ1-1, is KAGVTQTPRYLIKTRGQQVTLSCSPISGHRSVSWYQQTPGQGLQFLFEYFSETQRNKGNFPGRFSGRQFSNSRSEMNVSTLELGDSALYLCASSLAAATVNWNTEAFFGQGTRLTVV.

This sequence joins TRBV11-2 and TRBJ1-3; perhaps TRBD1 as D (5 bases). Trimming took 2 bases from V and 0 from J, leaving 17 bases between them. This CDR3 comprises 18 residues. Germline CDR1 reads SGHAT; CDR2 reads FQNNGV. CDR3 coding DNA: TGTGCCAGCAGCTTAAGTCGGTCAGGGCCCAACTCTGGAAACACCATATATTTT. Its protein product is CASSLSRSGPNSGNTIYF. Together with reference TRBV11-2 and TRBJ1-3, the CDR3 gives the full variable domain: EAGVAQSPRYKIIEKRQSVAFWCNPISGHATLYWYQQILGQGPKLLIQFQNNGVVDDSQLPKDRFSAERLKGVDSTLKIQPAKLEDSAVYLCASSLSRSGPNSGNTIYFGEGSWLTVV.